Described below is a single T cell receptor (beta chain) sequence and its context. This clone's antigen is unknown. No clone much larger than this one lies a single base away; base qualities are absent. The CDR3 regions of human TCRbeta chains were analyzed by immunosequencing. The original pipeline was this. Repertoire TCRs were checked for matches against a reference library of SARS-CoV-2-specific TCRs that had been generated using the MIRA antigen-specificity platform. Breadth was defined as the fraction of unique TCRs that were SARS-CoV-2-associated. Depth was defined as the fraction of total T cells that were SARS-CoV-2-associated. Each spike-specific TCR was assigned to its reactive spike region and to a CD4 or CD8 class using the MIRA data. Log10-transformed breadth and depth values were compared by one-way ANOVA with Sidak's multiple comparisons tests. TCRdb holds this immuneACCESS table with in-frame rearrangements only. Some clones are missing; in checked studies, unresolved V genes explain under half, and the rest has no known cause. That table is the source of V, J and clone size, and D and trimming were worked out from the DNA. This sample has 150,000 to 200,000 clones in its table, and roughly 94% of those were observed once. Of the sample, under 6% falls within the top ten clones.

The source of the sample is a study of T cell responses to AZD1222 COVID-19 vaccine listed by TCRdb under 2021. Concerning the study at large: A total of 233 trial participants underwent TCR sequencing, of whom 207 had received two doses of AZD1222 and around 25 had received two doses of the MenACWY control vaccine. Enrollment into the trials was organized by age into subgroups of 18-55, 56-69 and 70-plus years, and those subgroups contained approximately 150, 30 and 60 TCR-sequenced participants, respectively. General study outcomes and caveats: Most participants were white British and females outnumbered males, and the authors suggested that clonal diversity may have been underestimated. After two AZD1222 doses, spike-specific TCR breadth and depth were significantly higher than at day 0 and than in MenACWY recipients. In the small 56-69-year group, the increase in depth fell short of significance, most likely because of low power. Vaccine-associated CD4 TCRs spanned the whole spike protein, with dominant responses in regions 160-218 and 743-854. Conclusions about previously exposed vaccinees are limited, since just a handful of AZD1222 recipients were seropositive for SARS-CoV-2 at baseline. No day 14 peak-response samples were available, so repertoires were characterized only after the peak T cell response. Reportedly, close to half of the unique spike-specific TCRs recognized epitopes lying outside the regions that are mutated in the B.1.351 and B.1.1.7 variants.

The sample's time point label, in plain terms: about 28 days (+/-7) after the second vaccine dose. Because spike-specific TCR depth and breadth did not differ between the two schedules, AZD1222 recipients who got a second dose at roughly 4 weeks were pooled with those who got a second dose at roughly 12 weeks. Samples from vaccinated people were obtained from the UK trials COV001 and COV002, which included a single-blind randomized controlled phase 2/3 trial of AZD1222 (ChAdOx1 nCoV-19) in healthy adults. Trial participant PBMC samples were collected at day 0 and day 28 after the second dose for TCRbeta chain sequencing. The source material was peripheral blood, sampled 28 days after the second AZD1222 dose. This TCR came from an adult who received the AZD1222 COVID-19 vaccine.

DNA sequence: TGTGCCAGCAGCCAAGAGGAAAGAAGGGGCTCTGGGGCCAACGTCCTGACTTTC. Translated, it gives CASSQEERRGSGANVLTF. This chain joins TRBV4-2 to TRBJ2-6, with a weak D call of TRBD1 (5 bases match). V and J are truncated by 0 bases and 0 bases respectively, leaving an intervening sequence of 12 bases. From cysteine to phenylalanine, the CDR3 is 18 amino acids long. Only CDR3 DNA is held: 54 bases, read in frame from base 1. Sequences LGHNA (CDR1) and YNFKEQ (CDR2) are obtained from the germline V gene.